The clone carrying this T cell receptor beta chain was seen more than once but under ten times. Its antigen is currently unknown. The CDR3 loop spans 17 amino acids. Germline CDR1 is LNHDA and CDR2 is SQIVND (reference sequence). Trimming removed 7 bases from V and 2 bases from J; junction bases left unmatched: 10. This entry is derived from a study of lymphopenia after photon versus proton radiotherapy. Sequencing used immunoSEQ multiplex PCR; TCRdb keeps in-frame clones, though not all of them. The profile shows about 50,000 clones, 92% of them singletons. Study-level findings and limits: Post-nadir TCR diversity decline inversely tracked overall survival among those who died.

The sample in question was peripheral blood, obtained from a patient treated with photon-based radiotherapy. The sequence came from a middle-aged woman with cholangiocarcinoma. V gene TRBV19 combines with J gene TRBJ1-5, with TRBD1 matching over 11 bases. For the CDR3, the DNA is TGTGCCAGTAACGCGGGGACAGGGGGAAATGGCAATCAGCCCCAGCATTTT. It encodes CASNAGTGGNGNQPQHF.